This TCR beta chain was captured by sequencing in a study of shared clonotypes between healthy human individuals. On the study more broadly: In total, the donors were two women and a few men aged 18 to 49.

Broader study findings: Genetic and exposure-history diversity was limited by the small donor number.

The test was conducted at deep level. Sequenced by immunoSEQ multiplex PCR; TCRdb stores in-frame clones only, minus some. The profile shows about 510,000 clones, 75% to 80% of them singletons. Unsorted samples, those not sorted, used some 90 million PBMCs for genomic DNA. Turning to this clone: Its antigen is unknown.

Trimming took off 2 bases at V and 6 bases at J, with 13 bases between the two ends. The CDR3 loop spans 14 amino acids. Germline CDR1 SGHVS, CDR2 FQNEAQ. The specimen sequenced was PBMCs. The TCR originated in a woman in her thirties or forties in good health. Some clones in this sample may be carry-over from other donors' samples. The V call is TRBV7-8, the J call TRBJ1-2; no clear D gene. The CDR3 region is CASSLSFGQDGYTF. The CDR3 DNA reads as TGTGCCAGCAGCTTAAGTTTTGGGCAGGATGGCTACACCTTC.